One sample yielded the 8 T cell receptor beta chains listed below, sequenced in a study of cytomegalovirus exposure and HLA in healthy donors. The PCR employed 60 Vbeta primers together with 13 Jbeta primers. Produced via immunoSEQ multiplex PCR; TCRdb's table is partial and in-frame only. The sample contains roughly 150,000 clones, around 85% of which appear only once. The sample consisted of PBMCs. The receptors were gathered from a boy aged 2 to 9 in good health and CMV-seronegative.

This chain connects TRBV5-1 to TRBJ1-1, with a possible D match to TRBD1 (5 bases). Germline V lookup: CDR1 SGHRS, CDR2 YFSETQ. The CDR3 has 12 amino acids. The ends were cut back, 7 bases at V and 8 bases at J, with 15 bases in the middle. The CDR3 DNA is TGCGCCAGCCGGGGGGAGGGACTAGAAGCTTTCTTT. Its protein product is CASRGEGLEAFF.

V is TRBV27 and J is TRBJ1-2; the D gene is possibly TRBD1 (5 bases). The germline CDR1 and CDR2 sequences are MNHEY and SMNVEV (reference sequence). CDR3 length: 12 amino acids. V was trimmed by 5 bases and J by 6 bases, leaving 10 bases between them. Here the CDR3 reads CASSGGVDGYTF. The CDR3 DNA is TGTGCCAGCAGTGGGGGGGTAGATGGCTACACCTTC.

The DNA of the CDR3 is TGTGCCAGCAGCTATTACGGGGCTAATGAAAAACTGTTTTTT. It yields the protein CASSYYGANEKLFF. The V gene is TRBV7-9, the J gene TRBJ1-4; no firm D call. Germline assignment: CDR1 SEHNR and CDR2 FQNEAQ (reference sequence). V was clipped by 4 bases and J by 3 bases, with 9 bases between them. The CDR3 has 14 residues.

V gene TRBV28 combines with J gene TRBJ2-7; D is unclear. The CDR3 covers 13 residues. Between the trimmed V and J ends, which lost 2 bases and 3 bases, there was a span of 8 bases. CDR1 and CDR2 from the germline V gene are MDHEN and SYDVKM. The CDR3 region is CASSLGRIYEQYF. In nucleotides, the CDR3 is TGTGCCAGCAGTTTAGGCAGAATCTACGAGCAGTACTTC.

J is TRBJ1-1 and V is TRBV18; 8 bases map to TRBD1. Per the germline V gene, CDR1 is KGHSH and CDR2 is LQKENI. The CDR3 sequence is 17 residues long. The ends lost 6 bases at V and 2 bases at J; junction bases unmatched: 14. DNA for the CDR3: TGTGCCAGCTCCCCGGACAGGGCACAACGCGTAAACACTGAAGCTTTCTTT. Translation gives CASSPDRAQRVNTEAFF.

The chain recombines TRBV28 with TRBJ2-7, with D perhaps TRBD1 (6 bases). CDR1 and CDR2 from the germline V gene are MDHEN and SYDVKM. The CDR3 runs to 13 residues. Trimming pared 5 bases from V and 3 bases from J, leaving 11 bases between. Here the CDR3 reads CASSTPRGYEQYV. The CDR3 coding sequence is TGTGCCAGCAGTACCCCCAGGGGCTACGAGCAGTACGTC.

J is TRBJ2-1 and V is TRBV13, with TRBD2 matching over 8 bases. From germline, CDR1 is PRHDT and CDR2 FYEKMQ (reference sequence). CDR3 length equals 15 residues. V shed 4 bases and J 2 bases; nucleotides not matched to a gene: 4. In DNA, the CDR3 is TGTGCCAGCAGCTCCCCGGGACTAGCCTACAATGAGCAGTTCTTC. Protein sequence: CASSSPGLAYNEQFF.

The chain links TRBV7-8 to TRBJ2-1, with D unresolved. The length of the CDR3 is 14 residues. Germline CDR1 reads SGHVS; CDR2 reads FQNEAQ. Trimming left V 5 bases short and J 5 bases short, with 13 bases between. The CDR3 sequence is CASSRSETDNEQFF. The DNA of the CDR3 is TGTGCCAGCAGCCGCAGTGAGACTGACAATGAGCAGTTCTTC.